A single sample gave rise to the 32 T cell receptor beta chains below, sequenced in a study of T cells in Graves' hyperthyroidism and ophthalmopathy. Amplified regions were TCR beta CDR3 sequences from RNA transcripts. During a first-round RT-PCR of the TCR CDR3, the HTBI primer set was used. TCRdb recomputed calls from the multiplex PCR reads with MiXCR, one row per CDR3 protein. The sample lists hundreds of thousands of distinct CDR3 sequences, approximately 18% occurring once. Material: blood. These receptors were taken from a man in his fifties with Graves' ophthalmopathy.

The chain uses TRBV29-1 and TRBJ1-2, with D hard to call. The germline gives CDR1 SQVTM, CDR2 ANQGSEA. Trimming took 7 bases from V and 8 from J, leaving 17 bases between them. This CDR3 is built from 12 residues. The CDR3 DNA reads TGCAGCGCCAAGGACGGCTTGGGGGGCTACACCTTC. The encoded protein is CSAKDGLGGYTF.

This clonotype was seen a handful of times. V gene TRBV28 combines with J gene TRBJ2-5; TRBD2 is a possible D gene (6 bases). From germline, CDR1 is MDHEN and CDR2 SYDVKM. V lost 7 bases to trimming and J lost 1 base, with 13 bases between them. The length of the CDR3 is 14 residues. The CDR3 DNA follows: TGTGCCAGCACCTGGGGAGGCCCCCAAGAGACCCAGTACTTC. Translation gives CASTWGGPQETQYF.

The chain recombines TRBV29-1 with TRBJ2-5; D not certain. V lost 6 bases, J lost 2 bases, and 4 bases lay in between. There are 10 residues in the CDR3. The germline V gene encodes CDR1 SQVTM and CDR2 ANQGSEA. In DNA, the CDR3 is TGCAGCGTCGGGCAAGAGACCCAGTACTTC. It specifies CSVGQETQYF.

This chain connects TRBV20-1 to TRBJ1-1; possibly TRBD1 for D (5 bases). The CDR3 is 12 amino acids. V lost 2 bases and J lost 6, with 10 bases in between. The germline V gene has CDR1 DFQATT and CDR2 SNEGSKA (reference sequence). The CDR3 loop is CSARKGTAEAFF. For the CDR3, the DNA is TGCAGTGCTAGAAAGGGGACCGCTGAAGCTTTCTTT.

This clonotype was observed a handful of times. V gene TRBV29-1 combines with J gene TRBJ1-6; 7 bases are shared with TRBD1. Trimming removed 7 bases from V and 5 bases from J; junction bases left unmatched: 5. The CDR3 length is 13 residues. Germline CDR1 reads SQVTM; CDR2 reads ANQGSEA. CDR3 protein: CSASTGDNSPLHF. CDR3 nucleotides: TGCAGCGCCTCTACAGGGGATAATTCACCCCTCCACTTT.

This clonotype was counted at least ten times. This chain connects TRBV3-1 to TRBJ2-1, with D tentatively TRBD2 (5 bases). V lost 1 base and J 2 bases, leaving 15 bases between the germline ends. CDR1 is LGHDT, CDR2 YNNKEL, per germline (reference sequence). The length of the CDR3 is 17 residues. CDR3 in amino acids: CASSQVGRAAAYNEQFF. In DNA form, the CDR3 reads TGTGCCAGCAGCCAAGTTGGGCGGGCCGCAGCCTACAATGAGCAGTTCTTC.

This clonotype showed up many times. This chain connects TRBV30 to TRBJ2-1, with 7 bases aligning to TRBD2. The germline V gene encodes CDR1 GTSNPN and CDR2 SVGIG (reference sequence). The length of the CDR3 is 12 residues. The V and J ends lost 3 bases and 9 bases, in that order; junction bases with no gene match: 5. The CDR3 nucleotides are TGTGCCTGGAGGGGGACTAACGCTGAGCAGTTCTTC. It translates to CAWRGTNAEQFF.

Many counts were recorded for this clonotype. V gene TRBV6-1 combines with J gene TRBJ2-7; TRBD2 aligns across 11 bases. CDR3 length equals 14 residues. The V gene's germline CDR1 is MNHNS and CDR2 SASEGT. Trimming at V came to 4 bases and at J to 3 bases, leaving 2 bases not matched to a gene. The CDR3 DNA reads TGTGCCAGCAGTGGTCTAGCGGGAGGCTACGAGCAGTACTTC. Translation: CASSGLAGGYEQYF.

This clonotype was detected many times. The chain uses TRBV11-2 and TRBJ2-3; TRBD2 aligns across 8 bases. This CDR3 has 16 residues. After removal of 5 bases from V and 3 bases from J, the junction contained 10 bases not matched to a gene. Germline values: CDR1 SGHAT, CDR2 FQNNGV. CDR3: CASSPRAGERTDTQYF. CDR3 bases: TGTGCCAGCAGCCCTAGAGCGGGAGAGCGTACAGATACGCAGTATTTT.

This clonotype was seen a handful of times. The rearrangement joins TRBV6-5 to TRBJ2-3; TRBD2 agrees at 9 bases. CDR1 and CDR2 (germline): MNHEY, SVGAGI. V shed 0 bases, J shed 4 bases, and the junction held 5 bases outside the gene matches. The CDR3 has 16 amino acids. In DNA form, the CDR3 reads TGTGCCAGCAGTTACTCTTGGGGGACTAGCCCAGATACGCAGTATTTT. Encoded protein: CASSYSWGTSPDTQYF.

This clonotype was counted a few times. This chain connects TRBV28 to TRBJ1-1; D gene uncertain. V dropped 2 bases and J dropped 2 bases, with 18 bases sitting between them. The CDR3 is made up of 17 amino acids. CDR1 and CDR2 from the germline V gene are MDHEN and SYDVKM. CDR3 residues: CASSLIQQIQINTEAFF. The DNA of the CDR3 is TGTGCCAGCAGTTTAATCCAGCAGATACAGATAAACACTGAAGCTTTCTTT.

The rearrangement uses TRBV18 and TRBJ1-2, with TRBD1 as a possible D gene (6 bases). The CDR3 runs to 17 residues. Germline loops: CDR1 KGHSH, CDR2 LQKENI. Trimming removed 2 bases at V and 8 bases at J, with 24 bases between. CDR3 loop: CASSPGATGTLNRGYTF. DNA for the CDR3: TGTGCCAGCTCACCAGGGGCGACCGGGACATTAAACCGGGGCTACACCTTC.

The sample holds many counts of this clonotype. CDR3 residues: CASSGGQGPQPQHF. CDR3 bases: TGTGCCAGCAGCGGGGGACAGGGCCCTCAGCCCCAGCATTTT. The rearrangement links TRBV28 to TRBJ1-5; 9 bases agree with TRBD1. Germline CDR1 is MDHEN and CDR2 is SYDVKM. V lost 6 bases, J lost 6 bases, and 6 bases stayed unmatched. CDR3 length equals 14 residues.

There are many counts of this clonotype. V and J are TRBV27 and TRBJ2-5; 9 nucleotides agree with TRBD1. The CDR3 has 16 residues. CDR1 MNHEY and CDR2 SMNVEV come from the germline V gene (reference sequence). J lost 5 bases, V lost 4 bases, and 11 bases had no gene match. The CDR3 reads CASSWGGQGPSETQYF. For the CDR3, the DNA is TGTGCCAGCAGTTGGGGGGGACAGGGACCTTCCGAGACCCAGTACTTC.

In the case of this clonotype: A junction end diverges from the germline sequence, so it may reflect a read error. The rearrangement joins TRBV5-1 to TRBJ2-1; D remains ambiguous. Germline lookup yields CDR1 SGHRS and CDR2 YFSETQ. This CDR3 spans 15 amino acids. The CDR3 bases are TGCGCCAGCAGCAGAGTCCCTCAATCTTACAGTGAGCAGTTCTTC. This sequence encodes CASSRVPQSYSEQFF. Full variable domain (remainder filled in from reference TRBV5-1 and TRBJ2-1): KAGVTQTPRYLIKTRGQQVTLSCSPISGHRSVSWYQQTPGQGLQFLFEYFSETQRNKGNFPGRFSGRQFSNSRSEMNVSTLELGDSALYLCASSRVPQSYSEQFFGPGTRLTVL.

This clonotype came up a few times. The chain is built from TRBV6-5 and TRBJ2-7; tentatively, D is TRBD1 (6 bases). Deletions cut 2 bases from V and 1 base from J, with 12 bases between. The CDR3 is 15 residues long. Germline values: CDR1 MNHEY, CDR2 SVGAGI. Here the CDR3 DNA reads TGTGCCAGCAGTTACACAGGGTCAAGTTCCTACGAGCAGTACTTC. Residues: CASSYTGSSSYEQYF.

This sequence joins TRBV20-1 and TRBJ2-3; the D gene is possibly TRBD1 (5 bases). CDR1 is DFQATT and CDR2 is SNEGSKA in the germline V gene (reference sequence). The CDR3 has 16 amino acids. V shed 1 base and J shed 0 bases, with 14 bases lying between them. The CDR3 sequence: CSARVGLASSTDTQYF. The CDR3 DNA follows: TGCAGTGCTAGAGTGGGGCTCGCGTCTAGCACAGATACGCAGTATTTT.

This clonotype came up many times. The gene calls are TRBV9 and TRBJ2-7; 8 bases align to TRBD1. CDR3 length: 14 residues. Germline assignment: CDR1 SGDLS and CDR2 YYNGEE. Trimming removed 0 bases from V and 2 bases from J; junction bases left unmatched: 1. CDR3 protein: CASSVADRAYEQYF. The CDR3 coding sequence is TGTGCCAGCAGCGTAGCGGACAGGGCCTACGAGCAGTACTTC.

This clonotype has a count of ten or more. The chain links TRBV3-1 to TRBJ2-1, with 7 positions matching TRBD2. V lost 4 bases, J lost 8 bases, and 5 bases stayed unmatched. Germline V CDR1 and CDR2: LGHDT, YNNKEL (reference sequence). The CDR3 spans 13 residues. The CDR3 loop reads CASSLGTNDEQFF. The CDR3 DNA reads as TGTGCCAGCAGCCTTGGGACTAACGATGAGCAGTTCTTC.

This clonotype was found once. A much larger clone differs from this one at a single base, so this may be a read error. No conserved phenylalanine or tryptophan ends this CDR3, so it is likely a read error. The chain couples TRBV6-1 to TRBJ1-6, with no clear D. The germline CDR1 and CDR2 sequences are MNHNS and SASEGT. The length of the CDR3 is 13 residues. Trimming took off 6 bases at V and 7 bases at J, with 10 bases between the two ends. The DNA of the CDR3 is TGTGCCAGCAGAGTCGACCGAAATTCACCCCTCCACCTT. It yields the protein CASRVDRNSPLHL.

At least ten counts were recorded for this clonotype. DNA for the CDR3: TGCAGTGCCACCTTTAGGACAGGTGGGAACACTGAAGCTTTCTTT. Translation gives CSATFRTGGNTEAFF. This rearrangement joins TRBV20-1 to TRBJ1-1, with TRBD1 matching over 7 bases. Unmatched junction bases numbered 11, after V lost 6 bases and J lost 1 base. The CDR3 length is 15 residues. CDR1 is DFQATT, CDR2 SNEGSKA, per germline (reference sequence).

The CDR3 DNA is TGTGCCAGCAGGAGATCTGGACAGGCGGAGAGAGAAAAACTGTTTTTT. It specifies CASRRSGQAEREKLFF. The V and J genes are TRBV12-3 or TRBV12-4 and TRBJ1-4; 7 positions match TRBD1. CDR3 size: 16 residues. Unmatched junction bases numbered 15, after V lost 6 bases and J lost 8 bases.

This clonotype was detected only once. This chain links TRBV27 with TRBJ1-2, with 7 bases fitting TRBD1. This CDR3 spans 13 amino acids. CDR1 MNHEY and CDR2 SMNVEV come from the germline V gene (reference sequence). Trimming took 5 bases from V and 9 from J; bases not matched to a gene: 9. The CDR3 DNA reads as TGTGCCAGCAGTCTGTCGACAGGGATGCGCTACACCTTC. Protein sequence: CASSLSTGMRYTF.

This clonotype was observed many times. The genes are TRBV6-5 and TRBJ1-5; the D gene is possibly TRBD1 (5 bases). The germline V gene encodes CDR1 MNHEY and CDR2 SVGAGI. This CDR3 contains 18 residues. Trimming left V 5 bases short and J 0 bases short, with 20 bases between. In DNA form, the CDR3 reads TGTGCCAGCAGTCCCCCGGACATTAATAATAATAGCAATCAGCCCCAGCATTTT. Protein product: CASSPPDINNNSNQPQHF.

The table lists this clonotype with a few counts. Here the CDR3 DNA reads TGTGCCATCAGTGCCGGAAGGGCCTACAATGAGCAGTTCTTC. This translates into CAISAGRAYNEQFF. The chain couples TRBV10-3 to TRBJ2-1; the D is unclear. Germline V gene lookup returns CDR1 ENHRY and CDR2 SYGVKD. The CDR3 runs 14 residues. V gave up 4 bases and J gave up 2 bases, with 9 bases separating them.

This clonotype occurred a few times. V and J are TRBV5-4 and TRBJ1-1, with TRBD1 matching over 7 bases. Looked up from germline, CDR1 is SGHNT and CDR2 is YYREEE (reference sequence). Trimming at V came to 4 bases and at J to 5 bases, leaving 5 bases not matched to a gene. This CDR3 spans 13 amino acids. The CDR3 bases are TGTGCCAGCAGCCCGCGGACAGGAACTGAAGCTTTCTTT. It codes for CASSPRTGTEAFF.

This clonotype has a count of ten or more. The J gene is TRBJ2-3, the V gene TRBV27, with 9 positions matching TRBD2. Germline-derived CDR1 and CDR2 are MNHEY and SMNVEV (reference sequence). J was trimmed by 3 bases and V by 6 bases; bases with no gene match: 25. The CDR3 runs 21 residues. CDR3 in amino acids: CASSSILKALSGSGSTDTQYF. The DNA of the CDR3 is TGTGCCAGCAGCTCGATTTTAAAGGCCCTTAGCGGGAGTGGTTCTACAGATACGCAGTATTTT.

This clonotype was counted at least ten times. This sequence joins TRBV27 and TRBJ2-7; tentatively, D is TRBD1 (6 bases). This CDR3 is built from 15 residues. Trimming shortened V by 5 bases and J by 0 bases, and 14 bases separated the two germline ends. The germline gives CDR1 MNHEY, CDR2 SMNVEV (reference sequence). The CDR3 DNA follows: TGTGCCAGCAGTCTTACCAGGGGAGTCTCCTACGAGCAGTACTTC. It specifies CASSLTRGVSYEQYF.

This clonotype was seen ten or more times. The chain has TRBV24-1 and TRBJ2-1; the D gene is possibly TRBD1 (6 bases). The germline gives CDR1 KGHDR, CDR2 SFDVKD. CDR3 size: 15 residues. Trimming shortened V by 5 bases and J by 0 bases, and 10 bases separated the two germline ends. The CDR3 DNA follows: TGTGCCACCAGTGCGCCCAGGGGCTCCTACAATGAGCAGTTCTTC. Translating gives CATSAPRGSYNEQFF.

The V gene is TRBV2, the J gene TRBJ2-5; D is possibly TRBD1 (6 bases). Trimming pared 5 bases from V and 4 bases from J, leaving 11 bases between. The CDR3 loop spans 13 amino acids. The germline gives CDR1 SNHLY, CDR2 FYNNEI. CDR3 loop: CASSPRGRETQYF. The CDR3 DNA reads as TGTGCCAGCAGTCCGAGGGGGAGAGAGACCCAGTACTTC.

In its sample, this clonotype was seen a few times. The chain's CDR3 is CASSGTFYEQYF. The CDR3 DNA follows: TGTGCCAGCAGTGGGACGTTCTACGAGCAGTACTTC. The chain has TRBV28 and TRBJ2-7; either TRBD1 or TRBD2 may fit D (5 bases each). The germline CDR1 and CDR2 sequences are MDHEN and SYDVKM. With 5 bases removed from V and 3 bases from J, the gap between germline ends came to 8 bases. The CDR3 length is 12 residues.

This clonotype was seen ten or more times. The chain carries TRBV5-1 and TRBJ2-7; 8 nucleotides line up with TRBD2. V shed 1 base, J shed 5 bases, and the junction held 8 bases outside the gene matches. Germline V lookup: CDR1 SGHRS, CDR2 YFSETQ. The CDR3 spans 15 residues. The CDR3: CASSLPSGRIDEQYF. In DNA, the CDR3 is TGCGCCAGCAGCTTGCCGAGCGGGAGAATAGACGAGCAGTACTTC. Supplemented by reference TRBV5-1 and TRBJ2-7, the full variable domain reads KAGVTQTPRYLIKTRGQQVTLSCSPISGHRSVSWYQQTPGQGLQFLFEYFSETQRNKGNFPGRFSGRQFSNSRSEMNVSTLELGDSALYLCASSLPSGRIDEQYFGPGTRLTVT.